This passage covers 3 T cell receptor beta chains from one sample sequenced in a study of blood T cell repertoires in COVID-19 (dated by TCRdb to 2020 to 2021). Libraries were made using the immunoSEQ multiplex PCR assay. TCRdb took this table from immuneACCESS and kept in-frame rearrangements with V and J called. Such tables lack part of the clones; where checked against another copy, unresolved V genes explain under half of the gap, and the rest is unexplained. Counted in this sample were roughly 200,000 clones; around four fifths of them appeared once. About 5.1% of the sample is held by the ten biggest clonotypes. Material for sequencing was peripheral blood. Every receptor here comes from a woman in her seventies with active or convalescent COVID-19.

The CDR3 coding sequence is TGTGCCAGCAGTGATGTATTAGAGACAGATACGCAGTATTTT. Amino acid sequence: CASSDVLETDTQYF. This chain joins TRBV25-1 and TRBJ2-3; D is unresolved. V was pared by 3 bases and J by 3 bases, with 10 bases between. The CDR3 has 14 residues. Germline V gene data show CDR1 as MGHDK and CDR2 as SYGVNS.

The CDR3 loop is CASRSPTPNQPQHF. DNA of the CDR3: TGTGCCAGTAGAAGCCCCACGCCCAATCAGCCCCAGCATTTT. The chain recombines TRBV19 with TRBJ1-5; D gene unclear. The CDR3 spans 14 residues. Germline values: CDR1 LNHDA, CDR2 SQIVND (reference sequence). V was pared by 6 bases and J by 3 bases, with 12 bases between.

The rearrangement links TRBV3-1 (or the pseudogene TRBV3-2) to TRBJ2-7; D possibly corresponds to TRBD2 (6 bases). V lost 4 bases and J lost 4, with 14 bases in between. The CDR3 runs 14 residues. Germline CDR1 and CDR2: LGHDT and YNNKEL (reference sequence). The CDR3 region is CASSPREKWYEQYF. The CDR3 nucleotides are TGTGCCAGCAGCCCGCGGGAAAAATGGTACGAGCAGTACTTC.